The source of this T cell receptor (beta chain) is a study of blood T cell repertoires in COVID-19. Study-wide context: Samples representing acute and convalescent COVID-19 were sourced from the United States, Italy and Spain.

Per germline, CDR1 SGHTA and CDR2 FQGNSA. The CDR3 spans 13 residues. The V gene lost 3 bases and the J gene lost 6 bases, with 11 bases spanning the gap. In the study's own analysis: Reference gene primer amplification gave estimated nucleated cell counts. Profiled with immunoSEQ multiplex PCR; TCRdb holds only in-frame clones, not every one. For V, J and clone size, that table is used; D and trimming come from the DNA. Of about 240,000 clones in the sample, approximately 80% were seen once. The sequenced sample consisted of peripheral blood. The rearrangement links TRBV7-2 to TRBJ1-1, with D possibly being TRBD1 (5 bases). The TCR was taken from a woman older than 75 with COVID-19, enrolled during active disease. The CDR3 bases are TGTGCCAGCAGCTTCAGGGTTGGGGCTGAAGCTTTCTTT. As protein: CASSFRVGAEAFF.